This T cell receptor (beta chain) was identified during a study of T cells of healthy individuals. Trimming left V 3 bases short and J 1 base short, with 5 bases between. The CDR3 loop spans 13 amino acids. The germline CDR1 and CDR2 sequences are MNHEY and SMNVEV (reference sequence). Each CDR3 protein is one row after TCRdb ran MiXCR on the 5' RACE reads. The table shows approximately 100,000 distinct CDR3 sequences, with approximately 16% occurring only once. The sequence was obtained from a human donor in good health. This sequence joins TRBV27 and TRBJ2-3; D unclear. CDR3 sequence reads: CASSLLGTDTQYF. The CDR3 DNA sequence: TGTGCCAGCAGTTTGTTAGGCACAGATACGCAGTATTTT.